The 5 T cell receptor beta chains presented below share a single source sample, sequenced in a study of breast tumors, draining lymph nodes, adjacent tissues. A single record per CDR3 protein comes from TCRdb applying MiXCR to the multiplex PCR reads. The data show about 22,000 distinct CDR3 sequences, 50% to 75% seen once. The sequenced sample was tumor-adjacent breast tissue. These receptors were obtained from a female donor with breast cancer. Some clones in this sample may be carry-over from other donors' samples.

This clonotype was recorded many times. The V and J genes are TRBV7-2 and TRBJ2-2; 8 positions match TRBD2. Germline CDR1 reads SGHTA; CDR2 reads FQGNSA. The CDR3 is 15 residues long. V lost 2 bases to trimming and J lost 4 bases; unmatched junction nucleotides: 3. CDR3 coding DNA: TGTGCCAGCAGCTTAAAGAGCGGGAGCACCGGGGAGCTGTTTTTT. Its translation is CASSLKSGSTGELFF.

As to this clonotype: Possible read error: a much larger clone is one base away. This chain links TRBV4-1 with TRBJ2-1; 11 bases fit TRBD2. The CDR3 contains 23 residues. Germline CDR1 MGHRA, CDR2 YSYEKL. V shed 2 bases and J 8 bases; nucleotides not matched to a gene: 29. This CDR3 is CASSQTEDRWGSSGGPRYDEQFF. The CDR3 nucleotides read TGCGCCAGCAGCCAAACCGAGGACAGATGGGGTTCTAGCGGGGGGCCCCGATACGATGAGCAGTTCTTC.

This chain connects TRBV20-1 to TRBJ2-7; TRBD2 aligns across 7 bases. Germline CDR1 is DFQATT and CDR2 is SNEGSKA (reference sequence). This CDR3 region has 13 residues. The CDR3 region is CSGGRFNSYEQYF. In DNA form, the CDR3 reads TGCAGCGGGGGGAGGTTCAACTCCTACGAGCAGTACTTC.

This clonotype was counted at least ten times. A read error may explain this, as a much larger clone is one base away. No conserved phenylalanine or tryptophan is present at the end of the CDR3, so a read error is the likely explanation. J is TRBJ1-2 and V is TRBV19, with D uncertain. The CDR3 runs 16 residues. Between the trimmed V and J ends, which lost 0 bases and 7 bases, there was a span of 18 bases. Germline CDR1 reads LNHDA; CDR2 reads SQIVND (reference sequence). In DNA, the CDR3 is TGTGCCAGTAGTATAGATAGTCGGCAGCGCGGTAGTGGCTACACCTCC. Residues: CASSIDSRQRGSGYTS.

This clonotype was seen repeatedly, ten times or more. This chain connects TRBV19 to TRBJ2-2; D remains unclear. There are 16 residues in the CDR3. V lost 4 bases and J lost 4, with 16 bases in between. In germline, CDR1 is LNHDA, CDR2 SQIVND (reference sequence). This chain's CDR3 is CASSTGRSSITGELFF. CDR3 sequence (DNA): TGTGCCAGTAGTACCGGACGGTCGTCGATCACCGGGGAGCTGTTTTTT. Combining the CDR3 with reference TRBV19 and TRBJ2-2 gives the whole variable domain DGGITQSPKYLFRKEGQNVTLSCEQNLNHDAMYWYRQDPGQGLRLIYYSQIVNDFQKGDIAEGYSVSREKKESFPLTVTSAQKNPTAFYLCASSTGRSSITGELFFGEGSRLTVL.